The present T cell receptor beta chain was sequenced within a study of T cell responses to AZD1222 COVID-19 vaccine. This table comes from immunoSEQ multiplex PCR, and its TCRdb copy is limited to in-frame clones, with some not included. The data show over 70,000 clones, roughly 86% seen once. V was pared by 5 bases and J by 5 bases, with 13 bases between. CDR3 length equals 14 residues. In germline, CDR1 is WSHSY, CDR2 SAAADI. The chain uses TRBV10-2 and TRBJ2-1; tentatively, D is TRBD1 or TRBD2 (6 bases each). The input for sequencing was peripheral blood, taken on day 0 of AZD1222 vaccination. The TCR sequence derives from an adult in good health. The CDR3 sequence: CASSHEGGDNEQFF. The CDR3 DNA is TGCGCCAGCAGTCACGAGGGGGGAGACAATGAGCAGTTCTTC.